This T cell receptor (beta chain) comes out of a study of CD8+ T cells in alopecia areata. Investigators isolated RNA and reverse transcribed it into cDNA to act as the sequencing template. The table came from immunoSEQ multiplex PCR; TCRdb's copy has only in-frame clones and leaves some out. The top ten clones hold around 9% of a sample with roughly 100,000 clones, less than 70% of them seen once. V was trimmed by 2 bases and J by 6 bases, leaving 8 bases between them. This CDR3 contains 13 residues. Per germline, CDR1 LNHDA and CDR2 SQIVND (reference sequence). Isolation of CD4+ and CD8+ T cells from PBMCs was achieved by sorting.

This chain joins TRBV19 and TRBJ2-1, with D unclear. This sequence originates from a human donor in good health. The sample consisted of CD4+ T cells sorted from blood. The CDR3 reads CASSISQLNEQFF. CDR3 bases: TGTGCCAGTAGTATAAGTCAGCTCAATGAGCAGTTCTTC.